Following are 16 T cell receptor beta chains from one sample sequenced in a study of beta chain features in type 1 diabetes listed by TCRdb under 2018. The full study reports these points: Type 1 diabetes patients showed a moderate but significant shortening of TCRB CDR3 length in all four CD4+ subsets.

Receptors were amplified or captured by the immunoSEQ multiplex PCR assay. All of the isolated RNA was reverse transcribed with the High Capacity cDNA Reverse Transcription Kit, so expressed TCRB transcripts were sequenced. The immuneACCESS repertoire file appears here via TCRdb, limited to in-frame rearrangements. These files lack a portion of the clones; in checked studies, under half of the deficit traces to unresolved V genes, and the cause of the others is not known. The sample table shows roughly 50,000 clones, and just under 45% are seen once. Of the sample, over 0.1% falls within the top ten clones. What these receptors recognize is not known. The sample was stem cell memory CD4+ T cells from blood. What this sample's cell subset or site label stands for: stem cell-like memory CD4+ T cells. The receptors shown here come from a man aged 25-45 years with type 1 diabetes.

The chain is built from TRBV4-3 and TRBJ2-3; D might be TRBD2 (6 bases). V lost 3 bases and J lost 0, with 10 bases in between. Germline-derived CDR1 and CDR2 are LGHNA and YSLEER. CDR3 length: 15 amino acids. The CDR3 nucleotides read TGCGCCAGCAGCCAGGGGGAGGCTAGCACAGATACGCAGTATTTT. Its translation is CASSQGEASTDTQYF.

In its sample, this clone was seen once. This chain connects TRBV4-2 to TRBJ2-2, with 8 positions matching TRBD1. The CDR3 length is 15 residues. The V segment lost 5 bases and the J segment 1 base; nucleotides outside the gene matches: 3. The germline V gene has CDR1 LGHNA and CDR2 YNFKEQ. Written as DNA, the CDR3 is TGTGCCAGCAGCAGAGACAGGGGGAACACCGGGGAGCTGTTTTTT. Its translation is CASSRDRGNTGELFF.

In nucleotides, the CDR3 is TGTGCCAGCAGTGGCTCCGGGACACCTAACTATGGCTACACCTTC. This encodes CASSGSGTPNYGYTF. The chain recombines TRBV6-5 with TRBJ1-2; D is possibly TRBD1 (6 bases). Deletions cut 5 bases from V and 0 bases from J, with 13 bases between. This CDR3 comprises 15 residues. Germline values: CDR1 MNHEY, CDR2 SVGAGI.

J is TRBJ2-5 and V is TRBV18; a weak D match, TRBD1 (5 bases). Germline-derived CDR1 and CDR2 are KGHSH and LQKENI. V lost 6 bases, J lost 2 bases, and 10 bases lay in between. CDR3 length equals 13 residues. The CDR3 spells CASSTQVQETQYF. The CDR3 bases are TGTGCCAGCTCTACACAGGTACAAGAGACCCAGTACTTC.

This clone was observed a few times. V and J are TRBV27 and TRBJ2-3, with D possibly matching TRBD1 (5 bases). Germline V lookup: CDR1 MNHEY, CDR2 SMNVEV (reference sequence). The V end lost 3 bases, the J end lost 14 bases, and 18 bases lay between the germline ends. The CDR3 covers 13 residues. The CDR3 protein is CASSLRTLTDRYF. The CDR3 DNA sequence: TGTGCCAGCAGTTTGCGGACACTCACAGATAGGTATTTT.

The table lists this clone with a few counts. V usage is TRBV5-1 and J usage is TRBJ2-1, with a weak D call TRBD2 (6 bases). Germline V gives CDR1 SGHRS, CDR2 YFSETQ. The CDR3 is 17 amino acids. V was trimmed by 0 bases and J by 4 bases, leaving 17 bases between them. The CDR3 loop is CASSLVGTSRGYNEQFF. Written as DNA, the CDR3 is TGCGCCAGCAGCTTGGTCGGGACTTCCCGCGGGTACAATGAGCAGTTCTTC.

V usage is TRBV7-2 and J usage is TRBJ2-1, with D perhaps matching TRBD2 (6 bases). Germline V gives CDR1 SGHTA, CDR2 FQGNSA. The CDR3 consists of 17 residues. V gave up 2 bases and J gave up 11 bases, with 25 bases separating them. CDR3 loop: CASSLNSLDYRQRQQFF. CDR3 nucleotides: TGTGCCAGCAGCTTAAATAGTCTGGACTATAGGCAGCGTCAGCAGTTCTTC. Full variable domain (rest looked up from reference TRBV7-2 and TRBJ2-1): GAGVSQSPSNKVTEKGKDVELRCDPISGHTALYWYRQSLGQGLEFLIYFQGNSAPDKSGLPSDRFSAERTGGSVSTLTIQRTQQEDSAVYLCASSLNSLDYRQRQQFFGPGTRLTVL.

The V gene is TRBV25-1, the J gene TRBJ1-1, with a possible D match to TRBD1 (5 bases). Germline V gene lookup returns CDR1 MGHDK and CDR2 SYGVNS. V was trimmed by 4 bases and J by 4 bases, leaving 10 bases between them. This CDR3 has 13 amino acids. CDR3 DNA sequence: TGTGCCAGCAGTGCAGGGTGGGGCACTGAAGCTTTCTTT. This gives the protein CASSAGWGTEAFF.

This clone was seen a few times. The chain employs TRBV7-2 and TRBJ2-3; 9 nucleotides align to TRBD2. Germline assignment: CDR1 SGHTA and CDR2 FQGNSA. The CDR3 runs to 18 residues. V lost 5 bases to trimming and J lost 4 bases; unmatched junction nucleotides: 16. This CDR3 is CASSPIRTSGLGADTQYF. The CDR3 DNA is TGTGCCAGCAGCCCAATCCGAACTAGCGGGCTAGGGGCAGATACGCAGTATTTT.

As DNA, the CDR3 is TGTGCCATCCAGGGAGGGACTAGCGGGAGTGATGAGCAGTTCTTC. Its translation is CAIQGGTSGSDEQFF. The chain is built from TRBV10-3 and TRBJ2-1; 14 bases match TRBD2. V lost 8 bases and J lost 8; bases outside the gene matches: 8. The CDR3 totals 15 residues. Per germline, CDR1 ENHRY and CDR2 SYGVKD.

Only a few counts were recorded for this clone. J is TRBJ2-1 and V is TRBV4-2; 12 bases are shared with TRBD2. J gave up 9 bases and V 3 bases, and 12 bases lay outside the gene matches. Germline-derived CDR1 and CDR2 are LGHNA and YNFKEQ. The CDR3 consists of 17 residues. The CDR3 region has the DNA TGTGCCAGCAGCCAGGCTTTGACTAGCGGGAGAGTCGGTGAGCAGTTCTTC. Its protein product is CASSQALTSGRVGEQFF.

The genes are TRBV6-5 and TRBJ2-1, with 7 bases identical to TRBD2. The germline V gene has CDR1 MNHEY and CDR2 SVGAGI. Trimming removed 6 bases from V and 1 base from J; junction bases left unmatched: 6. This CDR3 region has 15 residues. Here the CDR3 DNA reads TGTGCCAGCAGCCCCGCGCGGGAGTCCTACAATGAGCAGTTCTTC. This codes for CASSPARESYNEQFF.

Only a few counts were recorded for this clone. The V call is TRBV18, the J call TRBJ1-1; tentatively, D is TRBD1 (5 bases). The CDR3 is 15 amino acids. Germline values: CDR1 KGHSH, CDR2 LQKENI. Trimming cost V 1 base and J 3 bases, with 12 bases left between them. DNA of the CDR3: TGTGCCAGCTCACCACTTCCAGGGAAGGACACTGAAGCTTTCTTT. Residues: CASSPLPGKDTEAFF.

This clone turned up a few times. The chain couples TRBV2 to TRBJ1-5; 7 bases are a match to TRBD1. The V gene's germline CDR1 is SNHLY and CDR2 FYNNEI. The CDR3 totals 13 residues. V dropped 5 bases and J dropped 4; count of bases not matched to a gene: 2. For the CDR3, the DNA is TGTGCCAGCAGTAGGGGGCCTAATCAGCCCCAGCATTTT. The encoded protein is CASSRGPNQPQHF.

The chain uses TRBV5-6 and TRBJ1-1, with D perhaps TRBD1 (6 bases). The CDR3 extends over 13 amino acids. Germline loops: CDR1 SGHDT, CDR2 YYEEEE. With 3 bases removed from V and 11 bases from J, the gap between germline ends came to 17 bases. The DNA for the CDR3 is TGTGCCAGCAGCTCCAGGGGACGCCTTGGGGCTTTCTTT. Protein product: CASSSRGRLGAFF.

The chain uses TRBV28 and TRBJ2-3; D is perhaps TRBD2 (6 bases). V lost 3 bases, J lost 7 bases, and 8 bases lay in between. CDR1 is MDHEN, CDR2 SYDVKM, per germline. The CDR3 is 12 amino acids. The chain's CDR3 is CASSLGGNTQYF. CDR3 in DNA: TGTGCCAGCAGTTTGGGGGGAAATACGCAGTATTTT.